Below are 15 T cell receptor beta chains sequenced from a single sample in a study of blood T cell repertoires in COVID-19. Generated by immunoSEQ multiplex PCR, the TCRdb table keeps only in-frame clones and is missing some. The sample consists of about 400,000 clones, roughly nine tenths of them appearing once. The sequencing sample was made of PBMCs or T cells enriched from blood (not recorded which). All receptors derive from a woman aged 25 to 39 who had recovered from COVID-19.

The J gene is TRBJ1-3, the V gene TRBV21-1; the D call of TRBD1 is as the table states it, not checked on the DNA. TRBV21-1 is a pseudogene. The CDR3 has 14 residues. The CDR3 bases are TGTGCCAGCGACGGACAGGGCTCGGGAAACACCATATATTTT. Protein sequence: CASDGQGSGNTIYF.

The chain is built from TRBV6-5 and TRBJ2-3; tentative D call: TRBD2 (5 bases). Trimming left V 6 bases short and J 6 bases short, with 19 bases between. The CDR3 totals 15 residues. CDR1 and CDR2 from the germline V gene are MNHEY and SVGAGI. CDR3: CASSLEGRRGDTQYF. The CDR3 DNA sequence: TGTGCCAGCAGCCTAGAAGGGCGGCGCGGGGATACGCAGTATTTT.

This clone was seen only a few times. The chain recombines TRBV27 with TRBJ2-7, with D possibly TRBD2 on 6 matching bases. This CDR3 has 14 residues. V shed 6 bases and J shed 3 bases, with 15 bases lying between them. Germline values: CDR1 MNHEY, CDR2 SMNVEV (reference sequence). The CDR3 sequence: CASRPGDSLYEQYF. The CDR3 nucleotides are TGTGCCAGCAGACCGGGGGACTCCCTCTACGAGCAGTACTTC.

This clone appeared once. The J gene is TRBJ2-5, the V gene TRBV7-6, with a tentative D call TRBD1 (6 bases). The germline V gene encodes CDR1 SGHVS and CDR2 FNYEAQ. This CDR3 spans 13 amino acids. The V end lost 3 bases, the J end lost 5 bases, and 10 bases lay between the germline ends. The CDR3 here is CASSFTGQETQYF. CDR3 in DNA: TGTGCCAGCAGCTTCACAGGGCAGGAGACCCAGTACTTC.

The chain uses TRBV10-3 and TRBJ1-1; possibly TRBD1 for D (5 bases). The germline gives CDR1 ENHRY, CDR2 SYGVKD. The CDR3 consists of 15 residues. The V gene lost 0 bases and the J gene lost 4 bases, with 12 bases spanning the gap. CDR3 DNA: TGTGCCATCAGTGAGTCACGGGGGGGTAGCACTGAAGCTTTCTTT. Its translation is CAISESRGGSTEAFF.

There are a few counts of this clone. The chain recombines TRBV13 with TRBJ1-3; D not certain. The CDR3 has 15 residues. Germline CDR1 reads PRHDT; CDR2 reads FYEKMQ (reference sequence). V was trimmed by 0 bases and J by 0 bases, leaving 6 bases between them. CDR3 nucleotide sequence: TGTGCCAGCAGCTTAGGACAGTACTCTGGAAACACCATATATTTT. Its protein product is CASSLGQYSGNTIYF.

The CDR3 sequence is CSVEVTVHGYTF. CDR3 in DNA: TGCAGCGTTGAAGTTACGGTGCATGGCTACACCTTC. The chain is built from TRBV29-1 and TRBJ1-2, with D unresolved. The V gene lost 1 base and the J gene lost 6 bases, with 9 bases spanning the gap. The CDR3 consists of 12 residues. Germline V CDR1 and CDR2: SQVTM, ANQGSEA. Using reference TRBV29-1 and TRBJ1-2 for the parts outside the CDR3, the full variable domain is SAVISQKPSRDICQRGTSLTIQCQVDSQVTMMFWYRQQPGQSLTLIATANQGSEATYESGFVIDKFPISRPNLTFSTLTVSNMSPEDSSIYLCSVEVTVHGYTFGSGTRLTVV.

CDR3 residues: CASSLDRDVYGYTF. The CDR3 region has the DNA TGTGCCAGCAGCCTGGACAGGGACGTTTATGGCTACACCTTC. This chain joins TRBV11-2 and TRBJ1-2; 8 positions agree with TRBD1. V shed 5 bases, J shed 5 bases, and the junction held 7 bases outside the gene matches. The CDR3 sequence is 14 residues long. Germline CDR1 is SGHAT and CDR2 is FQNNGV. Supplemented by reference TRBV11-2 and TRBJ1-2, the full variable domain reads EAGVAQSPRYKIIEKRQSVAFWCNPISGHATLYWYQQILGQGPKLLIQFQNNGVVDDSQLPKDRFSAERLKGVDSTLKIQPAKLEDSAVYLCASSLDRDVYGYTFGSGTRLTVV.

CDR3 coding DNA: TGTGCCAGCGGTAAGACAGGGAACACCGGGGAGCTGTTTTTT. This codes for CASGKTGNTGELFF. The genes are TRBV9 and TRBJ2-2; tentatively, D is TRBD1 (6 bases). The CDR3 is 14 amino acids. V shed 7 bases and J shed 1 base, with 11 bases lying between them. Germline CDR1 and CDR2: SGDLS and YYNGEE.

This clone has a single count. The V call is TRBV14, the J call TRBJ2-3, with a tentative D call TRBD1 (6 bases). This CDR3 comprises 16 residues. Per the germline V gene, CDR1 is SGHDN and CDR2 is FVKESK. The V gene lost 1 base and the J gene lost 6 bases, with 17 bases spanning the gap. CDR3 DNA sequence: TGTGCCAGCAGCCAAGGTGACAGGACACCCCAGGATACGCAGTATTTT. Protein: CASSQGDRTPQDTQYF.

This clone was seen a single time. The CDR3 nucleotides read TGTGCCAGCAGCACACGGGACAGGGTGTTATCCTACTACAATGAGCAGTTCTTC. This translates into CASSTRDRVLSYYNEQFF. The chain has TRBV5-5 and TRBJ2-1; 9 nucleotides agree with TRBD1. The germline V gene encodes CDR1 SGHKS and CDR2 YYEKEE (reference sequence). V shed 4 bases, J shed 3 bases, and the junction held 14 bases outside the gene matches. This CDR3 is built from 18 residues.

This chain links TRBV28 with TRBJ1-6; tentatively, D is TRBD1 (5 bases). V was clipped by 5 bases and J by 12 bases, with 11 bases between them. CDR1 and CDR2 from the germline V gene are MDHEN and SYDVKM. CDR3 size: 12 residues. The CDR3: CASSKGRGPLHF. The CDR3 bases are TGTGCCAGCAGTAAGGGGCGGGGACCCCTCCACTTT.

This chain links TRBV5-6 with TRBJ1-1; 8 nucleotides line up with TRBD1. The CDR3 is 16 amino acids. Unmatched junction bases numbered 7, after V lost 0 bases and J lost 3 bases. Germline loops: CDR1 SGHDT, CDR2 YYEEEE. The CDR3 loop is CASSLVRTGGYTEAFF. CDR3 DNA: TGTGCCAGCAGCTTGGTCCGTACAGGGGGATACACTGAAGCTTTCTTT.

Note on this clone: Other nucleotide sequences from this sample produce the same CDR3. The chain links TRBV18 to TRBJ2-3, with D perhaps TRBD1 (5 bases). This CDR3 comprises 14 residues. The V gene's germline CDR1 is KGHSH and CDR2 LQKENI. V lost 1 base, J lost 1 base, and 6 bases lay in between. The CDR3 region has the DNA TGTGCCAGCTCACCACTAGGGGGCACAGATACGCAGTATTTT. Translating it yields CASSPLGGTDTQYF.

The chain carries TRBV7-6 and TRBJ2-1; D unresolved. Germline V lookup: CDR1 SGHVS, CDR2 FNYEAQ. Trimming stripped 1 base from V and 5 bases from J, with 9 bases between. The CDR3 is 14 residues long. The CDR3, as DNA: TGTGCCAGCAGCTTAGGTGTCCCAAACAATGAGCAGTTCTTC. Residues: CASSLGVPNNEQFF.